This T cell receptor beta chain was recovered during a study of blood T cell repertoires in COVID-19. Per the study methods: Amplified reference gene primers provided the basis for estimating nucleated cell counts. Produced via immunoSEQ multiplex PCR; TCRdb's table is partial and in-frame only. Clone size and V and J calls were adopted from that table, with D and trimming inferred from the DNA. The sample has 100,000 to 110,000 clones; just over 85% are singletons. The clonotype originates from a human donor in a cohort sampled during active COVID-19. Sequenced: peripheral blood.

The CDR3 coding sequence is TGTGCCAGCAGTCCGACGTGGACAGGGGACCCGTTTACCGGGGAGCTGTTTTTT. Its translation: CASSPTWTGDPFTGELFF. This chain joins TRBV28 and TRBJ2-2; TRBD1 agrees at 9 bases. The CDR3 length is 18 residues. The V segment lost 5 bases and the J segment 5 bases; nucleotides outside the gene matches: 15. From germline, CDR1 is MDHEN and CDR2 SYDVKM. Based on the CDR3 plus reference TRBV28 and TRBJ2-2, the full variable domain is DVKVTQSSRYLVKRTGEKVFLECVQDMDHENMFWYRQDPGLGLRLIYFSYDVKMKEKGDIPEGYSVSREKKERFSLILESASTNQTSMYLCASSPTWTGDPFTGELFFGEGSRLTVL.